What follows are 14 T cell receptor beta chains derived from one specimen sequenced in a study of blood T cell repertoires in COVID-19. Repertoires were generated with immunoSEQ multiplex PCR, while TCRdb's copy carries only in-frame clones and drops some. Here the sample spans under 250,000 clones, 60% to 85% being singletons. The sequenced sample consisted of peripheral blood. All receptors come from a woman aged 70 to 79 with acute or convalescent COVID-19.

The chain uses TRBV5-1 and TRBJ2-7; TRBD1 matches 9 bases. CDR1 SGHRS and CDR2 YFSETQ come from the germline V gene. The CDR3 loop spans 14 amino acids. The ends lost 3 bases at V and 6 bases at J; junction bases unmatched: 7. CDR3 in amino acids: CASSWDREVSEQYF. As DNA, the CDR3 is TGCGCCAGCAGCTGGGACAGGGAAGTCTCCGAGCAGTACTTC.

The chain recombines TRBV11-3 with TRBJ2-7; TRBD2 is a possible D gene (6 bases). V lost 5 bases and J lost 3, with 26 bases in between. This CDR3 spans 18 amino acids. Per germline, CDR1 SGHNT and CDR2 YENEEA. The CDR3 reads CASSPGPLAGYYLYEQYV. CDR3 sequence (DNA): TGTGCCAGCAGCCCCGGCCCACTAGCAGGTTATTACCTCTACGAGCAGTACGTC.

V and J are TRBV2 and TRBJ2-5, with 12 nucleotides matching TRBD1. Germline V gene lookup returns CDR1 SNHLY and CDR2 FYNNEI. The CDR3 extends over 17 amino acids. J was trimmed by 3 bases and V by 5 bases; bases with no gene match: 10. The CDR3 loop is CASSPGTGGAREETQYF. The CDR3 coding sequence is TGTGCCAGCAGTCCCGGGACAGGGGGCGCGAGGGAAGAGACCCAGTACTTC.

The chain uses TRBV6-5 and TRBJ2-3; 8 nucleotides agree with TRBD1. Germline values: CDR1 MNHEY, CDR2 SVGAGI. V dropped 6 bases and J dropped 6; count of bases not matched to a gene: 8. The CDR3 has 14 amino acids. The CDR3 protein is CASRLDRARDTQYF. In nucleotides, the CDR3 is TGTGCCAGCAGACTGGACAGGGCCAGGGATACGCAGTATTTT.

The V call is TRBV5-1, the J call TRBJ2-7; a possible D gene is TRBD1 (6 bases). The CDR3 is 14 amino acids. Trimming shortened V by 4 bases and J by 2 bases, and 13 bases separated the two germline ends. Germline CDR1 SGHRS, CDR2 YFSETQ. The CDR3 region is CASSPPDRPYEQYF. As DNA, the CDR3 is TGCGCCAGCAGCCCCCCTGACAGGCCCTACGAGCAGTACTTC.

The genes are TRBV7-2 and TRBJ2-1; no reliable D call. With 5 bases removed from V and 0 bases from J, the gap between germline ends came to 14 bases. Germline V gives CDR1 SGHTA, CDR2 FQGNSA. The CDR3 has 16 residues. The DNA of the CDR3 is TGTGCCAGCAGCCCCCATGGTGCGAGCTCCTACAATGAGCAGTTCTTC. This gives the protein CASSPHGASSYNEQFF. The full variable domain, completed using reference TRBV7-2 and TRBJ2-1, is GAGVSQSPSNKVTEKGKDVELRCDPISGHTALYWYRQSLGQGLEFLIYFQGNSAPDKSGLPSDRFSAERTGGSVSTLTIQRTQQEDSAVYLCASSPHGASSYNEQFFGPGTRLTVL.

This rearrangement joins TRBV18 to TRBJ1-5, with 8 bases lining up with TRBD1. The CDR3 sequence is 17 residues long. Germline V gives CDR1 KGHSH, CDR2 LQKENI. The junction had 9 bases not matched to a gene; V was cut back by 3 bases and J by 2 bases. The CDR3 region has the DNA TGTGCCAGCTCACCGGGAGGACAGGGCATAGGCAATCAGCCCCAGCATTTT. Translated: CASSPGGQGIGNQPQHF.

This CDR3 is CASSLGTSGSWSGDTQYF. The CDR3 DNA reads as TGCGCCAGCAGCTTAGGGACTAGCGGGAGCTGGTCCGGGGATACGCAGTATTTT. V gene TRBV5-1 combines with J gene TRBJ2-3; 14 nucleotides align to TRBD2. The CDR3 consists of 18 residues. The junction had 11 bases not matched to a gene; V was cut back by 2 bases and J by 6 bases. Germline-derived CDR1 and CDR2 are SGHRS and YFSETQ.

CDR3: CATSRGTGILQETQYF. The DNA for the CDR3 is TGTGCCACCAGCAGGGGGACAGGGATTCTACAAGAGACCCAGTACTTC. The rearrangement joins TRBV15 to TRBJ2-5; the match to TRBD1 covers 9 bases. The CDR3 is 16 residues long. The V gene's germline CDR1 is LNHNV and CDR2 YYDKDF (reference sequence). Trimming cost V 3 bases and J 2 bases; bases outside gene matches: 7.

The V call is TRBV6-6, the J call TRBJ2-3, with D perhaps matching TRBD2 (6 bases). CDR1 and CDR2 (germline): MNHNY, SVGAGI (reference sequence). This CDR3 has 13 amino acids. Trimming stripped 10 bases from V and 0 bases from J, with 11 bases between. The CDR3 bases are TGTGCCACCCGCGGGGTAAGCACAGATACGCAGTATTTT. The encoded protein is CATRGVSTDTQYF.

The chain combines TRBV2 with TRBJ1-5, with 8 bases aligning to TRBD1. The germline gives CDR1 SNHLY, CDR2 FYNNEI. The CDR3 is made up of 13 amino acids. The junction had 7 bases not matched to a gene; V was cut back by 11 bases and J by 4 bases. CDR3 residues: CAGGQDQNQPQHF. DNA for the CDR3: TGTGCCGGGGGACAGGACCAAAATCAGCCCCAGCATTTT.

CDR3 coding DNA: TGTGCCAGCAGCATGACAGGGATCGGCTATGGCTACACCTTC. It yields the protein CASSMTGIGYGYTF. This rearrangement joins TRBV6-5 to TRBJ1-2, with 7 bases that match TRBD1. CDR3 size: 14 residues. Per germline, CDR1 MNHEY and CDR2 SVGAGI. With 6 bases clipped from V and 4 bases from J, the junction kept 8 bases outside the gene matches.

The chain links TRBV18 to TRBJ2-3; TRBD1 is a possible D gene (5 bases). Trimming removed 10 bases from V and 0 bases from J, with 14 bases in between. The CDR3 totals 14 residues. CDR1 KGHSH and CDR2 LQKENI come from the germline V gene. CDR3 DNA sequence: TGTGCCAAGAAGACTCAGGGTAGCACAGATACGCAGTATTTT. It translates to CAKKTQGSTDTQYF.

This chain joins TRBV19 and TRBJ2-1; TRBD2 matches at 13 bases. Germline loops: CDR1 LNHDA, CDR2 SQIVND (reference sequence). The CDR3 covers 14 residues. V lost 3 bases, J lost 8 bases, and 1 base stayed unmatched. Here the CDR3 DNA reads TGTGCCAGTAGTATTGGACTAGCGGGGGATGAGCAGTTCTTC. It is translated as CASSIGLAGDEQFF.